This record covers a single T cell receptor (beta chain). The antigen is unknown. The data were produced by immunoSEQ multiplex PCR, yet TCRdb's version contains in-frame clones alone and is incomplete. The data contain roughly 50,000 clones, more than 70% of them singletons. The data were obtained in a study of OX40 agonist ivuxolimab in advanced cancers. Study-wide context: Averaging about 60 years in age, with a range of roughly 23 to 85, the cohort was about 85% male. Partial responses were achieved by three patients, one with hepatocellular carcinoma and two with cutaneous melanoma.

General study results and limits: Certain nonresponding patients likewise had low normalized T-cell clonal expansion. At 0.1 to 3.0 mg/kg, clonal expansion of CD4+ and CD8+ blood T cells had occurred by week 6.

Sample: CD4+ or CD8+ T cells sorted from blood, taken in a trial of the OX40 agonist ivuxolimab. This receptor was taken from an adult with an advanced solid tumor such as melanoma, head and neck, liver or kidney cancer.

The CDR3 sequence: CSVEDRVTLLAGGPAYEQYF. The CDR3 DNA sequence: TGCAGCGTTGAAGATCGGGTAACTCTACTAGCGGGAGGGCCGGCCTACGAGCAGTACTTC. V gene TRBV29-1 combines with J gene TRBJ2-7; 13 bases agree with TRBD2. The V and J ends lost 0 bases and 2 bases, in that order; junction bases with no gene match: 16. The CDR3 totals 20 residues. Germline CDR1 SQVTM, CDR2 ANQGSEA.